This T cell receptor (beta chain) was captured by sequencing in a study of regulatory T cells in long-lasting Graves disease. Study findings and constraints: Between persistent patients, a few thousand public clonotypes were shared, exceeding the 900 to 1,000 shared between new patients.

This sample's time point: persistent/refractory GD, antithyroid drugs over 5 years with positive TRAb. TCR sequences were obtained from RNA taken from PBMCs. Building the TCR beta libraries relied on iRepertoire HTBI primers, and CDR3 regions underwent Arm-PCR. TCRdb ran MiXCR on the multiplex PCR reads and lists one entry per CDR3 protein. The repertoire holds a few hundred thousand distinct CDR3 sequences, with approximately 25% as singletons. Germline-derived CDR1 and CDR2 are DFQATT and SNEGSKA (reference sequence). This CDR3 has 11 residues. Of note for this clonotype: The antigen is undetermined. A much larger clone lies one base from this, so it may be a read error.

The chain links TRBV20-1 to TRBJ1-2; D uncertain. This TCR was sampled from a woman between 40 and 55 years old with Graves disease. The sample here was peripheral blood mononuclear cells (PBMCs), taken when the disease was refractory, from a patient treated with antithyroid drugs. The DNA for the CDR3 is TGCAGTGCTGGAGATCGGGGTGGCTACACCTTC. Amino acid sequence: CSAGDRGGYTF.